This T cell receptor beta chain stems from a study of CD4 and CD8 cells across lung adenocarcinoma regions. Trimming took off 4 bases at V and 4 bases at J, with 8 bases between the two ends. This CDR3 is built from 12 residues. TCRdb re-derived calls from the PCR reads in MiXCR, one entry per CDR3 protein. This table holds thousands of distinct CDR3 sequences, roughly 54% found once. Localized lung adenocarcinoma, a non-small cell lung cancer, affected the donors. Sequencing was carried out using CD8+ T cells from the center of a lung tumor. The chain combines TRBV5-3 with TRBJ1-2; TRBD1 is a possible D gene (5 bases). TRBV5-3 is filed as an ORF, its function uncertain. This clonotype originated in a female donor with lung adenocarcinoma. The CD4 and CD8 labels of this study may be unreliable. CDR3 DNA sequence: TGTGCCAGAAGCCCGGGACTCTATGGCTACACCTTC. Protein sequence: CARSPGLYGYTF.